This entry describes one TCR beta chain. Its antigen is as yet unknown. These data come from a study of blood T cells in healthy people across ages. A second PCR of about 7 to 12 cycles used a sample-barcoded 5' primer and a J-beta primer mix. Researchers report that each sample yielded at least 3 million CDR3-containing paired-end reads. TCRdb analysed the 5' RACE reads with MiXCR anew, one entry per CDR3 protein. This table holds some 1.5 million distinct CDR3 sequences, over 25% found once. The CDR3 sequence is 13 residues long. V shed 6 bases and J shed 13 bases, with 19 bases lying between them. General study findings and limits: With unsorted PBMCs, a conclusive comparison of naive versus antigen-experienced cells was not possible. Greater diversity and more naive CD4+ cells were seen in long-lived donors than in aged donors.

Sequenced input: blood. This clonotype originated in a woman younger than 45 in good health. The chain has TRBV12-3 or TRBV12-4 and TRBJ2-4; D remains unclear. The DNA of the CDR3 is TGTGCCAGCAGCGGTTCGGGTAACAATGAGCAGTACTTC. Translation gives CASSGSGNNEQYF.